The present entry profiles one TCR beta chain with its context. With the 5' RACE reads reprocessed, TCRdb shows one record per CDR3 protein and no DNA. The sample has nearly 450,000 distinct CDR3 sequences. This sample is part of a study of monozygotic twins with inflammatory bowel disease. The TCR sequence derives from a human donor with ulcerative colitis or Crohn's disease, or a healthy co-twin of an affected twin (not recorded which). The source material was blood.

This chain's CDR3 is CAWSGVAGARRLETQYF. V is TRBV30 and J is TRBJ2-5; TCRdb outputs TRBD2, but without DNA this stays unchecked. This CDR3 is 17 amino acids long. Germline V lookup: CDR1 GTSNPN, CDR2 SVGIG (reference sequence).